This TCR beta chain was sequenced in a study of blood T cell repertoires in COVID-19. Clones were sequenced by immunoSEQ multiplex PCR, and TCRdb holds only the in-frame ones, with some missing. This sample yields roughly 250,000 clones, of which approximately 80% are seen a single time; about 7.4% belongs to the top ten. CDR3 size: 12 residues. V was trimmed by 1 base and J by 9 bases, leaving 9 bases between them. CDR1 and CDR2 from the germline V gene are LNHNV and YYDKDF (reference sequence). The sequenced material came from peripheral blood. The chain uses TRBV15 and TRBJ1-2; tentatively, D is TRBD1 (5 bases). This receptor was identified in a woman aged 50 to 60 with acute or convalescent COVID-19. CDR3 in amino acids: CATSRGRESYTF. For the CDR3, the DNA is TGTGCCACCAGCAGAGGCAGGGAAAGCTACACCTTC. The full variable domain, completed using reference TRBV15 and TRBJ1-2, is DAMVIQNPRYQVTQFGKPVTLSCSQTLNHNVMYWYQQKSSQAPKLLFHYYDKDFNNEADTPDNFQSRRPNTSFCFLDIRSPGLGDTAMYLCATSRGRESYTFGSGTRLTVV.